The following is a TCR beta chain sequence with its context. The data stem from a study of cytomegalovirus exposure and HLA in healthy donors. Using immunoSEQ multiplex PCR, the repertoire was profiled, and TCRdb retains in-frame clones only, with some absent. The table has 160,000 or so clones, approximately 90% seen once. The donors were members of the validation cohort comprising over 100 subjects, separate from the roughly 650-subject first cohort. Sequencing was done on a sample of PBMCs. The TCR originated in a man aged 18 to 30 in good health and CMV-seronegative.

DNA of the CDR3: TGTGCCAGCAGTTGGGGACAGGAACAAGAGACCCAGTACTTC. Protein: CASSWGQEQETQYF. The rearrangement joins TRBV2 to TRBJ2-5, with 8 bases fitting TRBD1. CDR3 length equals 14 residues. Germline lookup yields CDR1 SNHLY and CDR2 FYNNEI. V shed 5 bases, J shed 2 bases, and the junction held 4 bases outside the gene matches.